The 13 T cell receptor beta chains in this list originate from one sample, sequenced in a study of control samples from healthy donors and cancer patients. Sequencing was performed with immunoSEQ multiplex PCR; in TCRdb, only in-frame clones are kept and a portion is missing. Of roughly 100,000 clones detected, around 90% appear once; the ten largest clones hold around an eighth. Specimen: blood. These receptors all come from a man aged 25 to 40 in good health.

V gene TRBV5-8 combines with J gene TRBJ1-5, with no clear D. CDR1 SGHTS and CDR2 YDEGEE come from the germline V gene. CDR3 size: 16 residues. V lost 4 bases and J 4 bases, leaving 18 bases between the germline ends. The CDR3 DNA reads TGTGCCAGCAGCCAAACCGCAGGTCTCCTGAATCAGCCCCAGCATTTT. This translates into CASSQTAGLLNQPQHF.

The table lists this clone with a count of one. The chain carries TRBV4-2 and TRBJ1-3, with TRBD1 identical over 8 bases. The CDR3 length is 17 residues. The V and J ends lost 6 bases and 2 bases, in that order; junction bases with no gene match: 12. Germline assignment: CDR1 LGHNA and CDR2 YNFKEQ. The CDR3 is CASSKTGAQGAGNTIYF. As DNA, the CDR3 is TGTGCCAGCAGTAAAACAGGAGCACAGGGGGCTGGAAACACCATATATTTT.

This chain uses TRBV10-3 with TRBJ1-6, with TRBD1 matching over 8 bases. This CDR3 has 13 residues. Germline CDR1 is ENHRY and CDR2 is SYGVKD. V lost 6 bases and J lost 5; bases outside the gene matches: 0. For the CDR3, the DNA is TGTGCCATCAGGGACAGGGATAATTCACCCCTCCACTTT. Its translation: CAIRDRDNSPLHF.

This clone was counted only a few times. The J gene is TRBJ1-2, the V gene TRBV30; D may be TRBD1 (6 bases). The CDR3 extends over 12 amino acids. Looked up from germline, CDR1 is GTSNPN and CDR2 is SVGIG (reference sequence). V lost 0 bases to trimming and J lost 7 bases, with 9 bases between them. For the CDR3, the DNA is TGTGCCTGGAGTGTAGCAGGGGTTGGCTACACCTTC. It codes for CAWSVAGVGYTF.

The chain recombines TRBV6-4 with TRBJ2-4; D tentatively fits TRBD1 or TRBD2 (6 bases each). Trimming removed 3 bases from V and 15 bases from J, with 21 bases in between. The CDR3 runs 14 residues. The V gene's germline CDR1 is MRHNA and CDR2 SNTAGT. The CDR3 coding sequence is TGTGCCAGCAGTGATCTACTAAAGGGGGGAGTACCGTACTTC. This translates into CASSDLLKGGVPYF.

This CDR3 is CASSIDTGRINQPQHF. The CDR3 DNA reads TGTGCCAGTAGTATAGATACGGGACGGATCAATCAGCCCCAGCATTTT. V is TRBV19 and J is TRBJ1-5; D may be TRBD1 (5 bases). The CDR3 sequence is 16 residues long. V dropped 0 bases and J dropped 3 bases, with 12 bases sitting between them. Germline-derived CDR1 and CDR2 are LNHDA and SQIVND (reference sequence).

V is TRBV21-1 and J is TRBJ2-7; the table's D gene call, TRBD1, was not cross checked with the DNA. TRBV21-1 is a listed pseudogene. The CDR3 sequence is 15 residues long. The CDR3 bases are TGTGCCAGCAGGGACAGGGCCCGGGTGTCTTACGAGCAGTACTTC. Protein: CASRDRARVSYEQYF.

The V and J genes are TRBV27 and TRBJ2-7, with D maybe TRBD1 (5 bases). The CDR3 is 15 residues long. V lost 2 bases to trimming and J lost 3 bases, with 14 bases between them. Germline V gene lookup returns CDR1 MNHEY and CDR2 SMNVEV (reference sequence). CDR3 sequence reads: CASSLVGQAFYEQYF. In nucleotides, the CDR3 is TGTGCCAGCAGTTTAGTGGGGCAGGCCTTCTACGAGCAGTACTTC.

This sequence joins TRBV7-9 and TRBJ2-5, with 8 bases identical to TRBD2. The CDR3 contains 14 residues. V gave up 4 bases and J gave up 2 bases; unmatched junction bases: 3. Germline CDR1 reads SEHNR; CDR2 reads FQNEAQ (reference sequence). The CDR3 nucleotides are TGTGCCAGCAGCTCCATAGCGGGGCAAGAGACCCAGTACTTC. The encoded protein is CASSSIAGQETQYF.

The chain combines TRBV2 with TRBJ1-4; the D is unclear. The CDR3 is 14 amino acids. In germline, CDR1 is SNHLY, CDR2 FYNNEI. V was pared by 5 bases and J by 4 bases, with 11 bases between. The CDR3 is CASSRAGINEKLFF. The CDR3 DNA is TGTGCCAGCAGTAGGGCCGGGATTAATGAAAAACTGTTTTTT.

The chain joins TRBV2 to TRBJ2-3, with 7 positions matching TRBD2. This CDR3 spans 15 amino acids. Trimming removed 4 bases from V and 1 base from J; junction bases left unmatched: 5. CDR1 and CDR2 (germline): SNHLY, FYNNEI. The CDR3 spells CASSVGSGRTDTQYF. CDR3 coding DNA: TGTGCCAGCAGTGTCGGTAGCGGGCGCACAGATACGCAGTATTTT. The whole variable domain, filled in from reference TRBV2 and TRBJ2-3, reads EPEVTQTPSHQVTQMGQEVILRCVPISNHLYFYWYRQILGQKVEFLVSFYNNEISEKSEIFDDQFSVERPDGSNFTLKIRSTKLEDSAMYFCASSVGSGRTDTQYFGPGTRLTVL.

The gene calls are TRBV18 and TRBJ1-1, with 8 bases that match TRBD1. The germline V gene has CDR1 KGHSH and CDR2 LQKENI. The CDR3 extends over 14 amino acids. With V trimmed by 0 bases and J by 10 bases, 7 bases remained unmatched. CDR3 in amino acids: CASSPPTDRGLAFF. The CDR3, as DNA: TGTGCCAGCTCACCACCGACCGACAGGGGTTTAGCTTTCTTT.

In this sample, this clone turned up a few times. The chain employs TRBV7-9 and TRBJ1-1; 9 bases align to TRBD1. The CDR3 contains 14 residues. Trimming cost V 6 bases and J 0 bases; bases outside gene matches: 2. The germline V gene encodes CDR1 SEHNR and CDR2 FQNEAQ (reference sequence). The CDR3 coding sequence is TGTGCCAGCAGACAGGGGGCGGTGAACACTGAAGCTTTCTTT. Translating gives CASRQGAVNTEAFF.